The rows below give T cell receptor beta chains drawn from one sample of a study of cytomegalovirus exposure and HLA in healthy donors. Libraries were prepared by immunoSEQ multiplex PCR; TCRdb keeps only in-frame clonotypes and omits some of them. This sample has under 200,000 clones; approximately 12% occur once, and the top ten carry roughly 7.7%. Sample: PBMCs. Every receptor here comes from a man aged 45-65 years in good health and CMV-seropositive. Both conserved end residues are part of each CDR3. D genes are given only for firm matches. Where a row states a size, it is once, few, many or the class of an expanded clone; other rows omit it.

clone_size,d_call,v_call,j_call,cdr3_aa,cdr3_nt
.,TRBD1,TRBV18,TRBJ1-5,CASSPIDRDQPQHF,TGTGCCAGCTCACCAATCGACAGGGATCAGCCCCAGCATTTT
.,TRBD1,TRBV9,TRBJ2-5,CASSPDRGTKTQYF,TGTGCCAGCAGCCCCGACAGGGGGACAAAGACCCAGTACTTC
few,TRBD1,TRBV7-9,TRBJ2-7,CASSLGQGTYEQYF,TGTGCCAGCAGCTTAGGACAGGGTACCTACGAGCAGTACTTC
.,.,TRBV9,TRBJ1-5,CASSVDLTGQPQHF,TGTGCCAGCAGCGTAGACCTCACGGGTCAGCCCCAGCATTTT
few,.,TRBV30,TRBJ1-5,CAWSGQVDQPQHF,TGTGCCTGGAGTGGACAGGTGGATCAGCCCCAGCATTTT
.,.,TRBV7-8,TRBJ2-1,CASSLRGGGAGDEQFF,TGTGCCAGCAGCTTACGAGGTGGGGGGGCCGGGGATGAGCAGTTCTTC
.,.,TRBV13,TRBJ2-3,CASSLRKDRMITDTQYF,TGTGCCAGCAGCTTAAGGAAGGACAGAATGATCACAGATACGCAGTATTTT
few,TRBD1,TRBV7-2,TRBJ2-7,CASSLEGTGTYEQYF,TGTGCCAGCAGCTTAGAGGGGACAGGGACCTACGAGCAGTACTTC
once,TRBD2,TRBV9,TRBJ2-3,CASSPRTSGGARTDTQYF,TGTGCCAGCAGCCCCCGGACTAGCGGGGGGGCCCGCACAGATACGCAGTATTTT
few,TRBD1,TRBV27,TRBJ1-5,CASRSGTGGNQPQHF,TGTGCCAGCAGGTCCGGGACAGGGGGCAATCAGCCCCAGCATTTT
.,.,TRBV13,TRBJ1-5,CASSSRPGDQPQHF,TGTGCCAGCAGCTCCAGGCCAGGGGATCAGCCCCAGCATTTT
few,.,TRBV2,TRBJ2-7,CASSEAWLGALEQYF,TGTGCCAGCAGTGAAGCGTGGTTGGGGGCGCTTGAGCAGTACTTC
few,.,TRBV19,TRBJ1-5,CASSIRELVENQPQHF,TGTGCCAGTAGTATACGGGAGCTTGTGGAAAATCAGCCCCAGCATTTT
few,.,TRBV19,TRBJ2-5,CASSIDRTTNQETQYF,TGTGCCAGTAGTATAGACAGGACAACGAATCAAGAGACCCAGTACTTC
.,TRBD2,TRBV5-4,TRBJ2-7,CASSPSAGTSSDEQYF,TGTGCCAGCAGCCCTAGCGCCGGGACTAGCTCCGACGAGCAGTACTTC
.,.,TRBV5-1,TRBJ2-5,CASAPAGSLTWETQYF,TGCGCCAGTGCTCCCGCGGGCAGCCTCACATGGGAGACCCAGTACTTC
.,.,TRBV6-5,TRBJ2-6,CASSPLVPGANVLTF,TGTGCCAGCAGTCCACTAGTTCCTGGGGCCAACGTCCTGACTTTC
few,.,TRBV7-9,TRBJ1-5,CASSLAQGLLSNQPQHF,TGTGCCAGCAGCTTGGCCCAGGGGCTTTTAAGCAATCAGCCCCAGCATTTT